The 7 T cell receptor beta chains below were found in one sample sequenced in a study of OX40 agonist ivuxolimab in advanced cancers. Sequencing used immunoSEQ multiplex PCR; TCRdb keeps in-frame clones, though not all of them. The table records approximately 60,000 clones, around 90% of them present only once. Sequenced material: CD4+ or CD8+ T cells sorted from blood, taken in a trial of the OX40 agonist ivuxolimab. Receptor source: an adult with an advanced solid tumor such as melanoma, head and neck, liver or kidney cancer.

The V call is TRBV27, the J call TRBJ2-5; D could derive from TRBD1 or TRBD2 (5 bases each). This CDR3 is built from 12 residues. V dropped 3 bases and J dropped 5 bases, with 7 bases sitting between them. The germline V gene has CDR1 MNHEY and CDR2 SMNVEV (reference sequence). The CDR3 coding sequence is TGTGCCAGCAGTTTGAGGGGTGAGACCCAGTACTTC. Its translation is CASSLRGETQYF.

The V call is TRBV6-4, the J call TRBJ2-3; D assignment may be TRBD1 or TRBD2 (6 bases each). The CDR3 covers 14 residues. V lost 6 bases and J lost 3, with 13 bases in between. Germline V gene data show CDR1 as MRHNA and CDR2 as SNTAGT. CDR3 sequence: CASSEQGGTDTQYF. Here the CDR3 DNA reads TGTGCCAGCAGCGAACAAGGGGGGACAGATACGCAGTATTTT.

The chain couples TRBV28 to TRBJ1-5; 9 bases agree with TRBD1. This CDR3 is built from 17 residues. Trimming at V came to 8 bases and at J to 4 bases, leaving 15 bases not matched to a gene. Germline CDR1 reads MDHEN; CDR2 reads SYDVKM. CDR3 DNA sequence: TGTGCCAGCCTCGTGGGTGGACAGGGGAGTAAGAATCAGCCCCAGCATTTT. This sequence encodes CASLVGGQGSKNQPQHF.

The chain combines TRBV4-2 with TRBJ2-5; TRBD2 matches 11 bases. V was clipped by 0 bases and J by 5 bases; unmatched bases: 8. Per the germline V gene, CDR1 is LGHNA and CDR2 is YNFKEQ. The CDR3 length is 17 residues. CDR3 loop: CASSQDPLAGGGETQYF. The CDR3 DNA reads TGTGCCAGCAGCCAAGATCCCCTAGCGGGAGGAGGTGAGACCCAGTACTTC.

The V gene is TRBV29-1, the J gene TRBJ1-2, with no clear D. The CDR3 loop spans 13 amino acids. V was shortened by 0 bases and J by 4 bases, with 9 bases between the two germline ends. CDR1 and CDR2 from the germline V gene are SQVTM and ANQGSEA. Here the CDR3 reads CSVEEGRTYGYTF. DNA for the CDR3: TGCAGCGTTGAAGAAGGGAGAACCTATGGCTACACCTTC.

The chain combines TRBV6-6 with TRBJ2-3, with TRBD2 matching 12 bases. In germline, CDR1 is MNHNY, CDR2 SVGAGI (reference sequence). V trimming: 6 bases; J trimming: 5 bases; junction bases outside the gene matches: 9. The CDR3 contains 16 residues. The CDR3 DNA reads TGTGCCAGCAGCTCTCAACTAGCGGGAGGAAGAGATACGCAGTATTTT. Translated, it gives CASSSQLAGGRDTQYF.

The chain links TRBV30 to TRBJ1-5; D not certain. The CDR3 is made up of 14 amino acids. Germline V gene lookup returns CDR1 GTSNPN and CDR2 SVGIG (reference sequence). With 2 bases removed from V and 2 bases from J, the gap between germline ends came to 10 bases. The CDR3 bases are TGTGCCTGGAGTCAAGGGTCGGGCAATCAGCCCCAGCATTTT. Translation gives CAWSQGSGNQPQHF. Filled out from reference TRBV30 and TRBJ1-5, the complete variable domain reads SQTIHQWPATLVQPVGSPLSLECTVEGTSNPNLYWYRQAAGRGLQLLFYSVGIGQISSEVPQNLSASRPQDRQFILSSKKLLLSDSGFYLCAWSQGSGNQPQHFGDGTRLSIL.